Following are 29 T cell receptor beta chains from one sample sequenced in a study of CD8 T cells in ankylosing spondylitis. TCRdb recomputed calls from the 5' RACE reads with MiXCR, one row per CDR3 protein. The repertoire holds approximately 140,000 distinct CDR3 sequences, with roughly 44% as singletons. The sample consisted of synovial fluid, either unsorted or a sorted T cell fraction (not recorded which). Receptors originate from a male donor with ankylosing spondylitis.

V usage is TRBV27 and J usage is TRBJ2-6; D possibly corresponds to TRBD2 (5 bases). Germline V lookup: CDR1 MNHEY, CDR2 SMNVEV (reference sequence). The CDR3 has 20 amino acids. V was clipped by 5 bases and J by 0 bases, with 23 bases between them. CDR3 sequence (DNA): TGTGCCAGCAGTCCCGGAGTATACGGGGAGAAGGGCTCTGGGGCCAACGTCCTGACTTTC. Translating gives CASSPGVYGEKGSGANVLTF. Looking up the rest from reference TRBV27 and TRBJ2-6 gives the full variable domain: EAQVTQNPRYLITVTGKKLTVTCSQNMNHEYMSWYRQDPGLGLRQIYYSMNVEVTDKGDVPEGYKVSRKEKRNFPLILESPSPNQTSLYFCASSPGVYGEKGSGANVLTFGAGSRLTVL.

This clonotype was found a few times. V is TRBV11-2 and J is TRBJ2-1, with 7 bases identical to TRBD1. CDR3 length: 14 amino acids. With V trimmed by 8 bases and J by 4 bases, 8 bases remained unmatched. From germline, CDR1 is SGHAT and CDR2 FQNNGV. DNA of the CDR3: TGTGCCAGCGAGACAGGGAGAGCGTACAATGAGCAGTTCTTC. This gives the protein CASETGRAYNEQFF.

V is TRBV27 and J is TRBJ2-2; weak D call: TRBD1 (5 bases). Trimming shortened V by 3 bases and J by 1 base, and 6 bases separated the two germline ends. CDR1 and CDR2 (germline): MNHEY, SMNVEV (reference sequence). CDR3 length: 14 residues. The CDR3 DNA reads TGTGCCAGCAGTTTGCAGGGGAACACCGGGGAGCTGTTTTTT. It specifies CASSLQGNTGELFF.

The chain couples TRBV12-3 or TRBV12-4 to TRBJ2-7, with 9 bases aligning to TRBD1. The J segment lost 0 bases and the V segment lost 5 bases, leaving 8 bases of the junction unmatched. This CDR3 region has 16 residues. The CDR3 DNA sequence: TGTGCCAGCAGTCTCCTGGACAGGGGCCCCTCCTACGAGCAGTACTTC. This translates into CASSLLDRGPSYEQYF.

This clonotype has at least ten counts. The CDR3 sequence: CSARGQGFKNIQYF. The CDR3 DNA follows: TGCAGCGCCAGGGGACAGGGGTTCAAAAACATTCAGTACTTC. The chain employs TRBV29-1 and TRBJ2-4; TRBD1 agrees at 10 bases. J lost 3 bases, V lost 7 bases, and 6 bases had no gene match. Germline V gives CDR1 SQVTM, CDR2 ANQGSEA. The length of the CDR3 is 14 residues.

This clonotype showed up just a few times. This sequence joins TRBV10-3 and TRBJ2-2; 9 nucleotides match TRBD2. The germline V gene encodes CDR1 ENHRY and CDR2 SYGVKD. The J segment lost 3 bases and the V segment lost 5 bases, leaving 4 bases of the junction unmatched. The CDR3 consists of 15 residues. CDR3 loop: CAISQTSGHTGELFF. The CDR3 coding sequence is TGTGCCATCAGTCAGACTAGCGGCCACACCGGGGAGCTGTTTTTT.

The CDR3 loop is CASSFGRQTEAFF. CDR3 sequence (DNA): TGTGCCAGCAGTTTCGGACGACAAACTGAAGCTTTCTTT. The rearrangement links TRBV27 to TRBJ1-1; no firm D call. This CDR3 has 13 amino acids. Trimming cost V 3 bases and J 5 bases, with 10 bases left between them. Germline V gene data show CDR1 as MNHEY and CDR2 as SMNVEV (reference sequence).

This clonotype was seen once. The chain joins TRBV6-1 to TRBJ1-5, with D possibly TRBD1 on 6 matching bases. This CDR3 spans 17 amino acids. Germline V lookup: CDR1 MNHNS, CDR2 SASEGT. The V gene lost 3 bases and the J gene lost 7 bases, with 22 bases spanning the gap. This CDR3 is CASSEYPSGEGGQPQHF. CDR3 in DNA: TGTGCCAGCAGTGAGTACCCCTCCGGGGAGGGGGGACAGCCCCAGCATTTT.

This clonotype showed up just a few times. V usage is TRBV6-4 and J usage is TRBJ2-3, with 7 bases that match TRBD2. In germline, CDR1 is MRHNA, CDR2 SNTAGT. The CDR3 extends over 15 amino acids. V lost 4 bases to trimming and J lost 6 bases; unmatched junction nucleotides: 10. DNA for the CDR3: TGTGCCAGCAGTGCCGGGAGGTCGGGACTGGATACGCAGTATTTT. Amino acid sequence: CASSAGRSGLDTQYF.

This clonotype was observed a handful of times. At one of its ends the junction is not consistent with the germline gene, which may arise from a read error. This chain's CDR3 is CASSLGPWWQGGYEQYF. The CDR3 coding sequence is TGTGCTAGCAGCTTAGGACCTTGGTGGCAGGGGGGCTACGAGCAGTACTTC. The rearrangement links TRBV7-7 to TRBJ2-7; TRBD1 might be the D (7 bases). Looked up from germline, CDR1 is SSHAT and CDR2 is FNYEAQ (reference sequence). The CDR3 covers 17 residues.

A few counts support this clonotype. The V call is TRBV4-1, the J call TRBJ1-2; TRBD1 agrees at 11 bases. Unmatched junction bases numbered 5, after V lost 2 bases and J lost 3 bases. Looked up from germline, CDR1 is MGHRA and CDR2 is YSYEKL. CDR3 size: 16 residues. The CDR3 sequence is CASSQIGQGAHYGYTF. In DNA form, the CDR3 reads TGCGCCAGCAGCCAAATCGGACAGGGGGCTCACTATGGCTACACCTTC.

V and J are TRBV15 and TRBJ2-2; either TRBD1 or TRBD2 may fit D (5 bases each). There are 14 residues in the CDR3. Looked up from germline, CDR1 is LNHNV and CDR2 is YYDKDF (reference sequence). V was cut by 6 bases and J by 3 bases, with 11 bases left in between. The CDR3 bases are TGTGCCACCAGAGTCAGAGGGGACACCGGGGAGCTGTTTTTT. Protein sequence: CATRVRGDTGELFF.

This clonotype was seen more than once but under ten times. The chain is built from TRBV5-1 and TRBJ1-2; D unclear. CDR1 and CDR2 from the germline V gene are SGHRS and YFSETQ. Deletions cut 1 base from V and 9 bases from J, with 13 bases between. The CDR3 runs 13 residues. The chain's CDR3 is CASSLTAGSRYTF. The CDR3 nucleotides are TGCGCCAGCAGCTTGACAGCCGGTTCGCGCTACACCTTC.

The table lists this clonotype with many counts. The chain has TRBV6-2 or TRBV6-3 and TRBJ2-7; 8 positions agree with TRBD2. CDR1 and CDR2 from the germline V gene are MNHEY and SVGEGT. V trimming: 2 bases; J trimming: 7 bases; junction bases outside the gene matches: 13. CDR3 length: 16 amino acids. This chain's CDR3 is CASSYPGRGDWLEQYF. Written as DNA, the CDR3 is TGTGCCAGCAGTTACCCGGGGCGGGGGGACTGGCTGGAGCAGTACTTC.

The chain recombines TRBV7-9 with TRBJ2-5, with D unclear. V dropped 2 bases and J dropped 1 base, with 14 bases sitting between them. CDR1 is SEHNR, CDR2 FQNEAQ, per germline (reference sequence). This CDR3 has 16 residues. The CDR3 loop reads CASSLRGVGLQETQYF. CDR3 DNA sequence: TGTGCCAGCAGCTTACGTGGGGTCGGTCTCCAAGAGACCCAGTACTTC.

This clonotype was observed many times. V is TRBV5-1 and J is TRBJ1-4, with 10 bases matching TRBD1. CDR3 length: 16 amino acids. CDR1 is SGHRS and CDR2 is YFSETQ in the germline V gene. V trimming: 4 bases; J trimming: 8 bases; junction bases outside the gene matches: 11. CDR3 DNA: TGCGCCAGCAGCACGGGACAGGGGTGGACCGGAGAAAAACTGTTTTTT. Translation: CASSTGQGWTGEKLFF. Combining the CDR3 with reference TRBV5-1 and TRBJ1-4 gives the whole variable domain KAGVTQTPRYLIKTRGQQVTLSCSPISGHRSVSWYQQTPGQGLQFLFEYFSETQRNKGNFPGRFSGRQFSNSRSEMNVSTLELGDSALYLCASSTGQGWTGEKLFFGSGTQLSVL.

This clonotype appeared a few times. A much larger clonotype is one base distant, so this may be a read error. The rearrangement links TRBV12-3 or TRBV12-4 to TRBJ2-7; no clear D. V lost 3 bases, J lost 2 bases, and 8 bases lay in between. The CDR3 has 13 residues. Here the CDR3 reads CASSFQETYEQYF. The CDR3, as DNA: TGTGCCAGCAGTTTCCAGGAGACCTACGAGCAGTACTTC.

The gene calls are TRBV12-3 or TRBV12-4 and TRBJ1-1; D is uncertain. CDR3 length equals 13 residues. The ends were cut back, 1 base at V and 4 bases at J, with 7 bases in the middle. CDR3 loop: CASSLVGATEAFF. The CDR3, as DNA: TGTGCCAGCAGTTTAGTTGGAGCCACTGAAGCTTTCTTT.

V gene TRBV28 combines with J gene TRBJ2-1; no reliable D call. The CDR3 covers 12 residues. CDR1 and CDR2 from the germline V gene are MDHEN and SYDVKM. Trimming left V 5 bases short and J 9 bases short, with 11 bases between. The CDR3, as DNA: TGTGCCAGCAGTCCCGACCTGAGTGAGCAGTTCTTC. This translates into CASSPDLSEQFF.

In this sample, this clonotype turned up a few times. The chain recombines TRBV7-8 with TRBJ1-2; D call uncertain. Trimming stripped 4 bases from V and 8 bases from J, with 8 bases between. The germline CDR1 and CDR2 sequences are SGHVS and FQNEAQ. The CDR3 has 11 amino acids. As DNA, the CDR3 is TGTGCCAGCAGCTCGGGCCCAGGCTACACCTTC. This codes for CASSSGPGYTF.

The genes are TRBV7-6 and TRBJ1-1, with 7 nucleotides matching TRBD1. The junction had 7 bases not matched to a gene; V was cut back by 5 bases and J by 1 base. CDR3 length: 15 residues. Germline V gene lookup returns CDR1 SGHVS and CDR2 FNYEAQ. The DNA of the CDR3 is TGTGCCAGCAGCCCCAGTCACAGGGGGAACACTGAAGCTTTCTTT. This encodes CASSPSHRGNTEAFF.

The chain employs TRBV12-3 or TRBV12-4 and TRBJ1-5; D unresolved. The CDR3 extends over 16 amino acids. The ends were cut back, 7 bases at V and 4 bases at J, with 20 bases in the middle. DNA for the CDR3: TGTGCCAGCACCCAAGGACCAGGACGGAGAAATCAGCCCCAGCATTTT. It specifies CASTQGPGRRNQPQHF.

This clonotype was counted ten times or more. The V and J genes are TRBV7-9 and TRBJ1-1; D not certain. CDR3 length: 13 residues. Germline-derived CDR1 and CDR2 are SEHNR and FQNEAQ (reference sequence). The V gene lost 1 base and the J gene lost 11 bases, with 14 bases spanning the gap. CDR3 sequence (DNA): TGTGCCAGCAGCTTAGTTGTAGTGGACTCGGCTTTCTTT. Its translation: CASSLVVVDSAFF.

This clonotype was picked up one time. The chain joins TRBV25-1 to TRBJ2-1; D may be TRBD1 or TRBD2 (6 bases each). CDR1 and CDR2 (germline): MGHDK, SYGVNS. The CDR3 covers 12 residues. Between the trimmed V and J ends, which lost 4 bases and 9 bases, there was a span of 10 bases. The CDR3, as DNA: TGTGCCAGCAGTGTACAGGGAGGTGAGCAGTTCTTC. This translates into CASSVQGGEQFF.

This clonotype was seen more than once but under ten times. The chain is built from TRBV29-1 and TRBJ2-5; either TRBD1 or TRBD2 may fit D (6 bases each). V dropped 6 bases and J dropped 1 base, with 15 bases sitting between them. The germline gives CDR1 SQVTM, CDR2 ANQGSEA. The CDR3 has 14 residues. Here the CDR3 reads CSVGLQGGQETQYF. The CDR3, as DNA: TGCAGCGTCGGTTTACAGGGAGGCCAAGAGACCCAGTACTTC. Using reference TRBV29-1 and TRBJ2-5 for the parts outside the CDR3, the full variable domain is SAVISQKPSRDICQRGTSLTIQCQVDSQVTMMFWYRQQPGQSLTLIATANQGSEATYESGFVIDKFPISRPNLTFSTLTVSNMSPEDSSIYLCSVGLQGGQETQYFGPGTRLLVL.

This chain links TRBV7-9 with TRBJ1-3, with 8 nucleotides matching TRBD1. Germline CDR1 SEHNR, CDR2 FQNEAQ (reference sequence). The junction had 6 bases not matched to a gene; V was cut back by 2 bases and J by 3 bases. CDR3 length equals 16 residues. CDR3 protein: CASSLQGADGGNTIYF. The CDR3, as DNA: TGTGCCAGCAGCTTACAGGGGGCGGATGGTGGAAACACCATATATTTT.

This clonotype was seen a few times. This chain links TRBV6-5 with TRBJ1-1; 11 positions match TRBD1. This CDR3 is 18 amino acids long. CDR1 is MNHEY and CDR2 is SVGAGI in the germline V gene. V shed 0 bases, J shed 1 base, and the junction held 7 bases outside the gene matches. Here the CDR3 reads CASSYSGQGATENTEAFF. The CDR3 DNA reads TGTGCCAGCAGTTACTCCGGACAGGGGGCAACGGAGAACACTGAAGCTTTCTTT.

This clonotype was observed a handful of times. The chain couples TRBV15 to TRBJ2-3; TRBD2 matches 8 bases. The CDR3 spans 16 residues. Germline V gene data show CDR1 as LNHNV and CDR2 as YYDKDF (reference sequence). Losses at the gene ends were 3 bases for V and 4 bases for J; bases not matched to a gene: 9. Here the CDR3 reads CATSSGGAFIPDTQYF. The CDR3 DNA sequence: TGTGCCACCAGCAGCGGGGGGGCTTTTATACCAGATACGCAGTATTTT.

This clonotype was detected only a few times. The V call is TRBV20-1, the J call TRBJ2-1; D is ambiguous. Trimming removed 5 bases from V and 10 bases from J, with 15 bases in between. This CDR3 contains 12 residues. Per the germline V gene, CDR1 is DFQATT and CDR2 is SNEGSKA (reference sequence). The CDR3 protein is CSALRRPREQFF. DNA for the CDR3: TGCAGTGCTCTACGGCGACCCCGGGAGCAGTTCTTC.